These 9 T cell receptor beta chains came from one sample sequenced in a study of T-cell reconstitution after alpha-beta-depleted transplantation in children (dated by TCRdb to the mid-2010s). The receptor library was made with PCR. Sequencing relied on an Illumina HiSeq 2500. TCR library preparation used molecular barcoding, with unique molecular identifiers applied to normalize quantification of the TCRbeta repertoire. TCRdb reanalyzed the raw reads on its own, using fastp at Q25 for trimming and MiXCR for clone calling, and kept in-frame beta chains. When rows share a CDR3 protein, they turn into one entry using the most common DNA and genes. This sample has 500,000 to 750,000 distinct CDR3 sequences in its table, and 25% to 30% of those were observed once. About 35% of the sample is taken by the ten largest. The treatment or condition label of this sample denotes: allogeneic hematopoietic cell transplantation with graft depleted of TCRalphabeta T cells and CD19 B cells.

Sample: PBMCs, taken before TCRalphabeta/CD19-depleted stem cell transplant. The source of these receptors is a boy in the first two years of life with Wiskott-Aldrich syndrome, due to receive a stem cell transplant.

The chain carries TRBV5-1 and TRBJ1-5; 7 bases map to TRBD1. The V and J ends lost 4 bases and 3 bases, in that order; junction bases with no gene match: 7. This CDR3 has 15 amino acids. The V gene's germline CDR1 is SGHRS and CDR2 YFSETQ. The DNA for the CDR3 is TGCGCCAGCAGCGAAGGGACAGATTTCAATCAGCCCCAGCATTTT. Its protein is CASSEGTDFNQPQHF.

The chain recombines TRBV9 with TRBJ2-3; no firm D call. CDR3 size: 14 residues. Trimming pared 2 bases from V and 4 bases from J, leaving 11 bases between. Germline CDR1 SGDLS, CDR2 YYNGEE. CDR3: CASSVSPSPDTQYF. The DNA of the CDR3 is TGTGCCAGCAGCGTGAGTCCCAGCCCAGATACGCAGTATTTT.

This clonotype was seen repeatedly, ten times or more. The chain employs TRBV6-4 and TRBJ2-1; 10 bases line up with TRBD1. J gave up 3 bases and V 6 bases, and 17 bases lay outside the gene matches. Per the germline V gene, CDR1 is MRHNA and CDR2 is SNTAGT. This CDR3 region has 19 residues. CDR3 protein: CASSATGTGALRGYNEQFF. The CDR3 coding sequence is TGTGCCAGCAGCGCAACCGGGACAGGGGCCCTCAGGGGCTACAATGAGCAGTTCTTC.

This clonotype was seen a few times. The chain joins TRBV7-6 to TRBJ2-7; 9 nucleotides match TRBD2. With 1 base clipped from V and 5 bases from J, the junction kept 3 bases outside the gene matches. Germline CDR1 reads SGHVS; CDR2 reads FNYEAQ. CDR3 length: 14 amino acids. The CDR3 DNA reads TGTGCCAGCAGCTTAGGGGCGGGAGGGCACGAGCAGTACTTC. It encodes CASSLGAGGHEQYF.

This clonotype was counted a few times. J is TRBJ2-7 and V is TRBV5-1; D might be TRBD1 or TRBD2, each matching 5 bases. The CDR3 sequence is 13 residues long. V was trimmed by 4 bases and J by 3 bases, leaving 11 bases between them. Looked up from germline, CDR1 is SGHRS and CDR2 is YFSETQ. CDR3 coding DNA: TGCGCCAGCAGCCGGGGACCCGACTACGAGCAGTACTTC. Its translation: CASSRGPDYEQYF.

This clonotype was observed a handful of times. This chain joins TRBV5-6 and TRBJ1-2, with D tentatively TRBD1 (5 bases). CDR3 length: 13 amino acids. CDR1 is SGHDT, CDR2 YYEEEE, per germline. V lost 2 bases, J lost 8 bases, and 13 bases lay in between. CDR3 protein: CASSFIQEGGYTF. CDR3 coding DNA: TGTGCCAGCAGCTTTATCCAGGAGGGGGGCTACACCTTC.

A few counts support this clonotype. The chain uses TRBV20-1 and TRBJ2-5; D gene unclear. V was clipped by 3 bases and J by 5 bases, with 7 bases between them. CDR1 and CDR2 from the germline V gene are DFQATT and SNEGSKA (reference sequence). CDR3 size: 11 residues. The CDR3: CSASEDETQYF. The CDR3 DNA reads TGCAGTGCTAGCGAAGACGAGACCCAGTACTTC.

The V and J genes are TRBV7-2 and TRBJ2-7; D possibly uses TRBD1 or TRBD2 (5 bases each). The V gene's germline CDR1 is SGHTA and CDR2 FQGNSA. The germline V and J ends were trimmed by 6 bases and 7 bases, with 22 bases remaining between them. This CDR3 contains 15 residues. CDR3 amino acids: CASSITGTLLGEQYF. CDR3 in DNA: TGTGCCAGCAGTATTACCGGGACCCTCCTAGGTGAGCAGTACTTC.

This clonotype was seen more than once but under ten times. The chain links TRBV5-6 to TRBJ1-2, with D tentatively TRBD1 (5 bases). V shed 4 bases and J shed 6 bases, with 16 bases lying between them. The CDR3 length is 14 residues. CDR1 and CDR2 from the germline V gene are SGHDT and YYEEEE. For the CDR3, the DNA is TGTGCCAGCAGCCGAGGTCGGGGGGTTAATGGCTACACCTTC. Residues: CASSRGRGVNGYTF.